This T cell receptor beta chain was identified in a study of blood T cell repertoires in COVID-19. Original processing notes: Nucleated cell counts were estimated from reference gene primer amplification. TCRdb keeps only in-frame clones here, not all; method: immunoSEQ multiplex PCR. The DNA gave D and trimming, while V, J and clone size come from that table. The sample consists of fewer than 60,000 clones, about four fifths of them appearing once. The sample taken for sequencing was peripheral blood. The clonotype was recovered from a woman older than 75 with COVID-19, enrolled during active disease.

CDR3 residues: CASSIGQWGAFF. The CDR3 coding sequence is TGTGCCAGCAGCATAGGACAGTGGGGAGCTTTCTTT. This chain links TRBV14 with TRBJ1-1; perhaps TRBD1 as D (6 bases). The germline gives CDR1 SGHDN, CDR2 FVKESK. This CDR3 is 12 amino acids long. Trimming left V 5 bases short and J 10 bases short, with 14 bases between. Full variable domain (missing parts from reference TRBV14 and TRBJ1-1): EAGVTQFPSHSVIEKGQTVTLRCDPISGHDNLYWYRRVMGKEIKFLLHFVKESKQDESGMPNNRFLAERTGGTYSTLKVQPAELEDSGVYFCASSIGQWGAFFGQGTRLTVV.